This T cell receptor (beta chain) was observed in a study of graft-versus-host responses after intestinal transplantation. Broader study findings: Early post-transplant HvG declines showed an association with peak circulating GvH clone levels. Patients who carried graft-donor T cell macrochimerism also had high graft-versus-host to host-versus-graft clonal ratios in their allografts.

Produced via immunoSEQ multiplex PCR; TCRdb's table is partial and in-frame only. The table records about 97,000 clones, about nine tenths of them present only once. As regards this clone: What it binds is unknown.

Sequences were derived from unstimulated CD4+ T cells sorted from spleen or lymph node cells, sampled before transplant. The clonotype was recovered from a human donor who was the organ donor for an intestinal transplant.

DNA for the CDR3: TGTGCCAGCAGCTTACAAAGTAGCGGGGGAGCGCGTGAGCAGTTCTTC. It specifies CASSLQSSGGAREQFF. The chain recombines TRBV5-4 with TRBJ2-1; 9 positions agree with TRBD2. Germline trimming cut 2 bases from V and 9 bases from J; bases unmatched to any gene: 12. This CDR3 contains 16 residues. Germline V CDR1 and CDR2: SGHNT, YYREEE (reference sequence).